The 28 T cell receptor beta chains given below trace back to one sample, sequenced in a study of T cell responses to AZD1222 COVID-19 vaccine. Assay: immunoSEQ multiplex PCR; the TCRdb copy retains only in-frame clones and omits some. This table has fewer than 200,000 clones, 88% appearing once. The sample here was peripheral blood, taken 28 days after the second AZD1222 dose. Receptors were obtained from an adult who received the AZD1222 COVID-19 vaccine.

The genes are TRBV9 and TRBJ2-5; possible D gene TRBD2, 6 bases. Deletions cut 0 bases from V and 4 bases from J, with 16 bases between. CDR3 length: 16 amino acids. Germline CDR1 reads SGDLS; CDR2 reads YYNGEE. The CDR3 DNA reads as TGTGCCAGCAGCGTAGCTACGGGACTCAGTGGAGAGACCCAGTACTTC. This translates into CASSVATGLSGETQYF.

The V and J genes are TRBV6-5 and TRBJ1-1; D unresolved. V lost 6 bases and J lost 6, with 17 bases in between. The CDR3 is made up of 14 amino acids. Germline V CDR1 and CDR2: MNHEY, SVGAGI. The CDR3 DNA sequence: TGTGCCAGCAGGGGCTGGAGTTCAGCCGCTGAAGCTTTCTTT. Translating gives CASRGWSSAAEAFF.

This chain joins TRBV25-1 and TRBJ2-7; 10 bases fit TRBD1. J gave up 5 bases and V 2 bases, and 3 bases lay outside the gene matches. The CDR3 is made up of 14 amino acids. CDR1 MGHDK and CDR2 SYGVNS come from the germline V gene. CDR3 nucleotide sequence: TGTGCCAGCAGTGAACCGGGACAGGGGAACGAGCAGTACTTC. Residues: CASSEPGQGNEQYF.

This CDR3 reads CATSAVGYEYEQYF. In nucleotides, the CDR3 is TGTGCCACCAGTGCGGTGGGATACGAGTACGAGCAGTACTTC. This chain links TRBV24-1 with TRBJ2-7; D remains unclear. CDR1 KGHDR and CDR2 SFDVKD come from the germline V gene. This CDR3 comprises 14 residues. V shed 5 bases and J shed 4 bases, with 14 bases lying between them.

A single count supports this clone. CDR3 sequence (DNA): TGTGCCAGCTCAACCCTTGGTGAGTTCTTCTTCGATGAGCAGTTCTTC. It is translated as CASSTLGEFFFDEQFF. This chain links TRBV19 with TRBJ2-1, with D unclear. The V end lost 9 bases, the J end lost 8 bases, and 26 bases lay between the germline ends. The CDR3 spans 16 residues. Germline V CDR1 and CDR2: LNHDA, SQIVND (reference sequence).

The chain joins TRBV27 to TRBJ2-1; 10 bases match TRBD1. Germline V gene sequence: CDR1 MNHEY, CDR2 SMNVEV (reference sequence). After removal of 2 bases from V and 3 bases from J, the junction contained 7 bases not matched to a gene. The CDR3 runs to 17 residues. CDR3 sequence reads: CASSLLTGTGDYNEQFF. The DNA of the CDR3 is TGTGCCAGCAGTTTACTTACCGGGACAGGGGACTACAATGAGCAGTTCTTC.

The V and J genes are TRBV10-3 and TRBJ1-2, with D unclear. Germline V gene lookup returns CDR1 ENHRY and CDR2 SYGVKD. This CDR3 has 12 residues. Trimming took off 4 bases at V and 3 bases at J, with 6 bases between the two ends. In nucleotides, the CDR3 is TGTGCCATCAGTGCTACTGACTATGGCTACACCTTC. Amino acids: CAISATDYGYTF.

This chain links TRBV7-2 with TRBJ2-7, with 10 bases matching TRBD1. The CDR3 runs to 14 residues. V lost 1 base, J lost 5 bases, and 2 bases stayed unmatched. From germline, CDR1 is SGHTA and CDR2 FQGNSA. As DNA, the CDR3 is TGTGCCAGCAGCTTAGAGGACAGGGGGAACGAGCAGTACTTC. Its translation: CASSLEDRGNEQYF.

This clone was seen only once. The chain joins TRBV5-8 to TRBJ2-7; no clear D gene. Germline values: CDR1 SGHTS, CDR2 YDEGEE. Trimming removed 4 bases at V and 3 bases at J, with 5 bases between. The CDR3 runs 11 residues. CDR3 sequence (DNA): TGTGCCAGCAGCCGTCGCTACGAGCAGTACTTC. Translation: CASSRRYEQYF.

CDR3 residues: CASSGDPPGTGELFF. As DNA, the CDR3 is TGTGCCAGCAGCGGGGACCCCCCCGGAACCGGGGAGCTGTTTTTT. The chain combines TRBV6-5 with TRBJ2-2; D could derive from TRBD1 or TRBD2 (5 bases each). The CDR3 runs to 15 residues. Germline CDR1 reads MNHEY; CDR2 reads SVGAGI. V shed 6 bases and J shed 5 bases, with 16 bases lying between them.

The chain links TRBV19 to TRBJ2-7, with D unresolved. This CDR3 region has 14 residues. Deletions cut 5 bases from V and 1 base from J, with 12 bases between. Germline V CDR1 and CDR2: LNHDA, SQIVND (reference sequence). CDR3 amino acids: CASSSSSDSYEQYF. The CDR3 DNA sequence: TGTGCCAGTAGTTCCTCGTCGGATTCCTACGAGCAGTACTTC. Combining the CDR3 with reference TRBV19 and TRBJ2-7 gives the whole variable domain DGGITQSPKYLFRKEGQNVTLSCEQNLNHDAMYWYRQDPGQGLRLIYYSQIVNDFQKGDIAEGYSVSREKKESFPLTVTSAQKNPTAFYLCASSSSSDSYEQYFGPGTRLTVT.

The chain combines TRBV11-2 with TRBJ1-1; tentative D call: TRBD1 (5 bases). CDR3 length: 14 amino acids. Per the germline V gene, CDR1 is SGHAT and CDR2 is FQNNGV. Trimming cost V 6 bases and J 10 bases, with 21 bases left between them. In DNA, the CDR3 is TGTGCCAGCAGTCACTTGGGGGGAGGTAAAATAGCTTTCTTT. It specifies CASSHLGGGKIAFF. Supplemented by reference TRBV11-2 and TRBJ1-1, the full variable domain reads EAGVAQSPRYKIIEKRQSVAFWCNPISGHATLYWYQQILGQGPKLLIQFQNNGVVDDSQLPKDRFSAERLKGVDSTLKIQPAKLEDSAVYLCASSHLGGGKIAFFGQGTRLTVV.

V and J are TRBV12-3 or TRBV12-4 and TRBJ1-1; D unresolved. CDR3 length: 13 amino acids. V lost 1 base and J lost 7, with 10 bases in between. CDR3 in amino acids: CASSLVGSFEAFF. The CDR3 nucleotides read TGTGCCAGCAGTTTAGTCGGTTCCTTTGAAGCTTTCTTT.

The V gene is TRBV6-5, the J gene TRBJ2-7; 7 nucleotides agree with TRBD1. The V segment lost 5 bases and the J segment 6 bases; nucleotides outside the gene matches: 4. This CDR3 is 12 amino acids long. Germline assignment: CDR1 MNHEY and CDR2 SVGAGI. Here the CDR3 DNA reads TGTGCCAGCAGTACAGGGGTAGGCGAGCAGTACTTC. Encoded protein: CASSTGVGEQYF.

In DNA, the CDR3 is TGTGCCAGCAGCTGGGGGGGGGCAGATACGCAGTATTTT. Its protein product is CASSWGGADTQYF. This chain joins TRBV7-2 and TRBJ2-3; 7 bases align to TRBD2. Germline-derived CDR1 and CDR2 are SGHTA and FQGNSA. The CDR3 sequence is 13 residues long. V shed 4 bases, J shed 4 bases, and the junction held 2 bases outside the gene matches.

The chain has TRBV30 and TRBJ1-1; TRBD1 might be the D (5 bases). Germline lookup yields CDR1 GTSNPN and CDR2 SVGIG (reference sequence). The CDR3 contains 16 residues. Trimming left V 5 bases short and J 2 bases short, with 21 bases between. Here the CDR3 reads CAWEGGDPPGNTEAFF. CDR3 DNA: TGTGCCTGGGAGGGAGGGGACCCTCCAGGCAACACTGAAGCTTTCTTT. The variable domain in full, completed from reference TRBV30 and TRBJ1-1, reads SQTIHQWPATLVQPVGSPLSLECTVEGTSNPNLYWYRQAAGRGLQLLFYSVGIGQISSEVPQNLSASRPQDRQFILSSKKLLLSDSGFYLCAWEGGDPPGNTEAFFGQGTRLTVV.

CDR3 DNA sequence: TGCGCCAGCAGCCGGGGAGTAGGGGGGTACAATGAGCAGTTCTTC. Protein sequence: CASSRGVGGYNEQFF. The rearrangement uses TRBV5-1 and TRBJ2-1; D is perhaps TRBD1 or TRBD2 (6 bases each). V was pared by 4 bases and J by 4 bases, with 15 bases between. The V gene's germline CDR1 is SGHRS and CDR2 YFSETQ. The CDR3 sequence is 15 residues long.

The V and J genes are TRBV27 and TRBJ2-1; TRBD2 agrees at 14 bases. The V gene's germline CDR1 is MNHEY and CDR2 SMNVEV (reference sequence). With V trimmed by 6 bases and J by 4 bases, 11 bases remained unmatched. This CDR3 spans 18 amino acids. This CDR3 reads CASRPRLAGGTNYNEQFF. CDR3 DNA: TGTGCCAGCAGACCCAGACTAGCGGGGGGGACGAATTACAATGAGCAGTTCTTC.

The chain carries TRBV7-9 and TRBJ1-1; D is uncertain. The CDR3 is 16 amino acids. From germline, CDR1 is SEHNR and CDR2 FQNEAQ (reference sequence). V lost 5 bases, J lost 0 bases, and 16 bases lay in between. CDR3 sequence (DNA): TGTGCCAGCAGCCCCCCGGCCTCAAACATGAACACTGAAGCTTTCTTT. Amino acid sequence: CASSPPASNMNTEAFF.

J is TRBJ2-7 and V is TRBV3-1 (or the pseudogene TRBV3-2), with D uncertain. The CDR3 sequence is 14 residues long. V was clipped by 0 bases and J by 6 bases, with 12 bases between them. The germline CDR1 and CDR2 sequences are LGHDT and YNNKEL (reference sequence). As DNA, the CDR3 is TGTGCCAGCAGCCAAGATAAAACCAACCGCGAGCAGTACTTC. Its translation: CASSQDKTNREQYF.

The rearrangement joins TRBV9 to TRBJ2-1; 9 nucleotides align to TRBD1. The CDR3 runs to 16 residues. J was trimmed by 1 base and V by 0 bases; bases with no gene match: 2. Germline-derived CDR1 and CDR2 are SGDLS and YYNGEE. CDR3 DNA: TGTGCCAGCAGCGTAGGGGGGACAGGGTCCTACAATGAGCAGTTCTTC. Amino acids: CASSVGGTGSYNEQFF.

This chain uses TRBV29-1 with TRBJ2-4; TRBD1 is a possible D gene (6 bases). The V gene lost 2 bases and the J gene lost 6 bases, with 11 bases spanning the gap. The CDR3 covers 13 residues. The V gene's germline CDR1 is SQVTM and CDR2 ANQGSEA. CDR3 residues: CSVERQGINIQYF. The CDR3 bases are TGCAGCGTTGAACGCCAGGGGATAAACATTCAGTACTTC.

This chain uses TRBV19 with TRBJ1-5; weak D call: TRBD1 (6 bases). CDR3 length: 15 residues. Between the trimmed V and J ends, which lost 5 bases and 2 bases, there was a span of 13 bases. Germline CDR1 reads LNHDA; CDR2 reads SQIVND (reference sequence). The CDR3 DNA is TGTGCCAGTAGTTCGGGACAAACCCGCAATCAGCCCCAGCATTTT. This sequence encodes CASSSGQTRNQPQHF.

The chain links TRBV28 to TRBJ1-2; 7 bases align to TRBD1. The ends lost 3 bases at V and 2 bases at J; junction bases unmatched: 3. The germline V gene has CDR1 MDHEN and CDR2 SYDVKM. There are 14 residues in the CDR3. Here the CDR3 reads CASSLIQGNYGYTF. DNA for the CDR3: TGTGCCAGCAGTTTGATACAGGGGAACTATGGCTACACCTTC.

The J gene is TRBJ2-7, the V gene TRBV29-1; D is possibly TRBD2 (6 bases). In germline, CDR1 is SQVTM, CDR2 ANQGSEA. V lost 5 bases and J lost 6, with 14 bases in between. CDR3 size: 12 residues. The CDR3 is CSVWGGSGEQYF. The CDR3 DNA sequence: TGCAGCGTTTGGGGAGGTTCCGGCGAGCAGTACTTC.

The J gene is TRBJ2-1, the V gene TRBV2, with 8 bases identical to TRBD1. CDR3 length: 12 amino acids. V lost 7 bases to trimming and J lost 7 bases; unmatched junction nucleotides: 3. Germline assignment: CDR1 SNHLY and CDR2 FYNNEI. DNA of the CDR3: TGTGCCAGCACTCGACAGGGGAATGAGCAGTTCTTC. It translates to CASTRQGNEQFF.

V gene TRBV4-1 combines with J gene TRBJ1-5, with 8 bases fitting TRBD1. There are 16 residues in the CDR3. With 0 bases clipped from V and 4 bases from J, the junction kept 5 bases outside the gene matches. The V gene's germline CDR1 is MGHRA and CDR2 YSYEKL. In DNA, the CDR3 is TGCGCCAGCAGCCAAGAAGGGACAGGCCTGAATCAGCCCCAGCATTTT. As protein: CASSQEGTGLNQPQHF.

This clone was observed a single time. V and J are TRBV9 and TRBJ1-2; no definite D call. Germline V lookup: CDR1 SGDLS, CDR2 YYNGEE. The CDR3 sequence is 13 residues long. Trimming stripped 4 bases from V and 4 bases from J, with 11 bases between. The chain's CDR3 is CASSPGIGYGYTF. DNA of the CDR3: TGTGCCAGCAGCCCGGGTATCGGCTATGGCTACACCTTC.